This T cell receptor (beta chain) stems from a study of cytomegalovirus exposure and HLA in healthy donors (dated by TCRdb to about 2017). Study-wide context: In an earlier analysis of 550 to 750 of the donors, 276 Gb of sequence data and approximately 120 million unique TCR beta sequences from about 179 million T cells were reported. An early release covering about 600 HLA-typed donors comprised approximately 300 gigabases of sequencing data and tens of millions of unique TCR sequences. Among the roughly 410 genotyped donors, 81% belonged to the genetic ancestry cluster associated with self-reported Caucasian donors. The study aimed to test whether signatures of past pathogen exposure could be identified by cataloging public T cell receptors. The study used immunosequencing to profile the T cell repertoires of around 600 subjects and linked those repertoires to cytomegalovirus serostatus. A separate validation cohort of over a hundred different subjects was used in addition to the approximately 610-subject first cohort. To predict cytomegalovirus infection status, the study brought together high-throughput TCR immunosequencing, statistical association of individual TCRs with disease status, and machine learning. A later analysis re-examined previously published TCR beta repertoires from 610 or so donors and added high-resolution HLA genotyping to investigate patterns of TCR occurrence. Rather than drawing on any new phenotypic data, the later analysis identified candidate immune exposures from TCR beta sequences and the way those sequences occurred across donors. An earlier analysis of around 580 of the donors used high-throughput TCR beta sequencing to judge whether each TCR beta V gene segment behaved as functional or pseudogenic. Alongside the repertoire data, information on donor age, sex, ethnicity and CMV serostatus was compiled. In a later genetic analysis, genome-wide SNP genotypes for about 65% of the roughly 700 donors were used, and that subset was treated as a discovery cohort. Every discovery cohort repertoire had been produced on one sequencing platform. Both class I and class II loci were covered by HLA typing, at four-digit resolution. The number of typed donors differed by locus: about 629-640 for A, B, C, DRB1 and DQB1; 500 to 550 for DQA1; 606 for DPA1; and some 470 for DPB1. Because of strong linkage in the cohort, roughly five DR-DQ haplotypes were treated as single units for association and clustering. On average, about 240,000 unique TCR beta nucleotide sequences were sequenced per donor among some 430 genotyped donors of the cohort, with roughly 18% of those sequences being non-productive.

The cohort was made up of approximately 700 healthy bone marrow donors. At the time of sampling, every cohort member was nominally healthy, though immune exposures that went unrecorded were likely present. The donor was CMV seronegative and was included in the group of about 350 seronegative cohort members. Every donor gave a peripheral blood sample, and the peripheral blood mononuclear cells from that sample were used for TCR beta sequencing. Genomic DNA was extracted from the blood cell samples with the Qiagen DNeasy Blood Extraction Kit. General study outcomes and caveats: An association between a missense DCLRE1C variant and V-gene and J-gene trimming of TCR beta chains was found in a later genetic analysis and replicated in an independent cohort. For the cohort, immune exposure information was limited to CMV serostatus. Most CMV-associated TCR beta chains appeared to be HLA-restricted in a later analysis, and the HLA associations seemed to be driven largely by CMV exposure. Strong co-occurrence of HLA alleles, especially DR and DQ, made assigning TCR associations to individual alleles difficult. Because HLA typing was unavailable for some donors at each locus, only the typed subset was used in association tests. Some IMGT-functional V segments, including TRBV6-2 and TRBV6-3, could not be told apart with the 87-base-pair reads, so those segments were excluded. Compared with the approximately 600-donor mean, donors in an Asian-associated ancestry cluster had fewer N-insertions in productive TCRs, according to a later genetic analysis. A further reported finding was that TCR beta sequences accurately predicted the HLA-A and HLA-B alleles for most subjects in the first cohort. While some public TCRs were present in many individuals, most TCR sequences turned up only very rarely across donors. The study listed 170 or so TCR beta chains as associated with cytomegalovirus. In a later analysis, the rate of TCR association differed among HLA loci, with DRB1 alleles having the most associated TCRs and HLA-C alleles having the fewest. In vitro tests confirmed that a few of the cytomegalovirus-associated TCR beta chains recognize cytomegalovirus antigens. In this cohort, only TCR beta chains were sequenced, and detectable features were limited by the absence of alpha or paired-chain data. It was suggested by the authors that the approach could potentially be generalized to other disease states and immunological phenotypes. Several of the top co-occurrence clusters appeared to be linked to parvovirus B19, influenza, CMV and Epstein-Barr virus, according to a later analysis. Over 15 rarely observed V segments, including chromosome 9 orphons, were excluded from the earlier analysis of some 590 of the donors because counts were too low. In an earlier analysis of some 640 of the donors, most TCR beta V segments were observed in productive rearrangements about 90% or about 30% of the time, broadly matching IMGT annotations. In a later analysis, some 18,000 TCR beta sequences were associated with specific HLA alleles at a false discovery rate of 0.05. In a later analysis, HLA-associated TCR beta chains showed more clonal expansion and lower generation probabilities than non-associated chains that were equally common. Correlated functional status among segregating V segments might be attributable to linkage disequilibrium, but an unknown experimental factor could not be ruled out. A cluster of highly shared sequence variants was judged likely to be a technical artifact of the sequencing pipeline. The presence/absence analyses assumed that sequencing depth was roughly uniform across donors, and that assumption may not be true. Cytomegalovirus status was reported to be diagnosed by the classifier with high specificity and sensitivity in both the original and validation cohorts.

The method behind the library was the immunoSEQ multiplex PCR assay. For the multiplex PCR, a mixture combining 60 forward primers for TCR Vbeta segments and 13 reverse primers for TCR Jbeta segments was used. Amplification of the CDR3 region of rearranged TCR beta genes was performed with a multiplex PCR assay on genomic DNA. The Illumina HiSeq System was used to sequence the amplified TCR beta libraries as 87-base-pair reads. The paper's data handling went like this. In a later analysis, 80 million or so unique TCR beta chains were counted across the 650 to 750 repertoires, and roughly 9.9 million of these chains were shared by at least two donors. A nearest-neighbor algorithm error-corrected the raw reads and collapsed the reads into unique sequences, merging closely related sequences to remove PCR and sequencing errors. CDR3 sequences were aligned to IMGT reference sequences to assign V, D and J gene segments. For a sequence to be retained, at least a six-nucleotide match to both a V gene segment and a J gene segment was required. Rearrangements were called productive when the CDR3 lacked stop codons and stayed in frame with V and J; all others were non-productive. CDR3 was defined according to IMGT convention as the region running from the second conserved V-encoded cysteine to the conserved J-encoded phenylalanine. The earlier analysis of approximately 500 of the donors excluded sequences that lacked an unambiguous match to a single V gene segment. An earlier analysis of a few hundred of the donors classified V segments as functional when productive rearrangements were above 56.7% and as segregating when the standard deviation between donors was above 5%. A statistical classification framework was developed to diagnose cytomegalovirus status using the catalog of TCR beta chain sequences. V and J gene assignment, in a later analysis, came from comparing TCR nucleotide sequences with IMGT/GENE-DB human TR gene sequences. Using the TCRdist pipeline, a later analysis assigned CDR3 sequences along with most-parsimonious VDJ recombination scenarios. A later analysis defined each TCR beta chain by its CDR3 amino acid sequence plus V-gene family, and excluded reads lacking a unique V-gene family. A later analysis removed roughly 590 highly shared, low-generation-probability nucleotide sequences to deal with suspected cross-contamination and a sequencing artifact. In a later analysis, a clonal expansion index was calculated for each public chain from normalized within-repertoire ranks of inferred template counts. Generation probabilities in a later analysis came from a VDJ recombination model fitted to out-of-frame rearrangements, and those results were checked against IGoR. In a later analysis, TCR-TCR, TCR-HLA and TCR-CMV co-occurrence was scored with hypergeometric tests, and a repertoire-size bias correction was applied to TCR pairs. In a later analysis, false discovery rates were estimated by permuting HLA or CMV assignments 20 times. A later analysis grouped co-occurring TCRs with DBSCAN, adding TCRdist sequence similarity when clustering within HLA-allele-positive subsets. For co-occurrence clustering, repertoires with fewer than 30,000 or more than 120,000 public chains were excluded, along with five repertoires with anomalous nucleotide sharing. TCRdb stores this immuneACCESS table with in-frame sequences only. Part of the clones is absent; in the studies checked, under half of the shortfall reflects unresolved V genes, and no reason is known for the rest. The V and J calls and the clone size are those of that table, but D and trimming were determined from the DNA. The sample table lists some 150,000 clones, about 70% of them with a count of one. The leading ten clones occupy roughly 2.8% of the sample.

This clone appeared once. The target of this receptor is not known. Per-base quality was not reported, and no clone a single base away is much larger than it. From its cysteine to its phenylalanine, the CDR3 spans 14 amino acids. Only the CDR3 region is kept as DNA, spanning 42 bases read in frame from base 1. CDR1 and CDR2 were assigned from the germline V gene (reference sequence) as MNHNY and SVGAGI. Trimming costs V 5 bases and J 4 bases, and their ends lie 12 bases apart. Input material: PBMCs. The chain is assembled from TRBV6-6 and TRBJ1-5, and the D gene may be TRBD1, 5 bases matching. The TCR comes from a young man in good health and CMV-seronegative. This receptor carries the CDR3 CASSQGYENQPQHF. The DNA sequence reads TGTGCCAGCAGTCAGGGATATGAGAATCAGCCCCAGCATTTT.